The 6 T cell receptor beta chains in this list originate from one sample, sequenced in a study of T-cell reconstitution after alpha-beta-depleted transplantation in children. Using unique molecular identifiers, the investigators prepared the TCRbeta library. TCRdb recomputed calls from the PCR reads with MiXCR, one row per CDR3 protein. The profile shows nearly 250,000 distinct CDR3 sequences, roughly 8.2% of them singletons. The sequencing here drew on PBMCs, mostly from graft donor cells, taken 180 days after TCRalphabeta/CD19-depleted stem cell transplant. These receptors were taken from a male patient between 5 and 17 years old who had a stem cell transplant for acute lymphoblastic leukemia, so the T cells may come from the graft donor.

This clonotype has ten or more counts. V and J are TRBV6-5 and TRBJ2-2; possibly TRBD1 for D (5 bases). Per germline, CDR1 MNHEY and CDR2 SVGAGI. This CDR3 region has 17 residues. Trimming took 1 base from V and 6 from J, leaving 18 bases between them. The CDR3 nucleotides are TGTGCCAGCAGTTACTTTCGGCAGGGTGAGACAGCCGGGGAGCTGTTTTTT. Protein sequence: CASSYFRQGETAGELFF.

This clonotype has a count of ten or more. V gene TRBV6-1 combines with J gene TRBJ2-7; D might be TRBD1 (6 bases). Trimming cost V 6 bases and J 9 bases, with 21 bases left between them. In germline, CDR1 is MNHNS, CDR2 SASEGT. CDR3 size: 14 residues. CDR3 nucleotides: TGTGCCAGCAGATTCCGACAGGCCAGGAGTCCGCAGTACTTC. Protein sequence: CASRFRQARSPQYF.

This clonotype was seen repeatedly, ten times or more. The V and J genes are TRBV10-3 and TRBJ2-7; 7 nucleotides match TRBD1. Unmatched junction bases numbered 4, after V lost 0 bases and J lost 2 bases. CDR1 ENHRY and CDR2 SYGVKD come from the germline V gene. This CDR3 is 15 amino acids long. The DNA for the CDR3 is TGTGCCATCAGTGAGTCGATAGGGACAGCCTACGAGCAGTACTTC. This translates into CAISESIGTAYEQYF.

This clonotype has ten or more counts. The rearrangement uses TRBV28 and TRBJ1-6, with D hard to call. Germline V gene lookup returns CDR1 MDHEN and CDR2 SYDVKM. The CDR3 is 12 amino acids. V lost 7 bases and J lost 8, with 9 bases in between. Here the CDR3 reads CASTSSYSPLHF. The DNA of the CDR3 is TGTGCCAGCACTTCGTCCTATTCACCCCTCCACTTT. The full variable domain, in which reference TRBV28 and TRBJ1-6 provide the parts outside the CDR3, is DVKVTQSSRYLVKRTGEKVFLECVQDMDHENMFWYRQDPGLGLRLIYFSYDVKMKEKGDIPEGYSVSREKKERFSLILESASTNQTSMYLCASTSSYSPLHFGNGTRLTVT.

This clonotype showed up many times. The chain has TRBV3-1 and TRBJ1-4, with D possibly matching TRBD1 (5 bases). Germline V gene sequence: CDR1 LGHDT, CDR2 YNNKEL (reference sequence). The length of the CDR3 is 14 residues. The V and J ends lost 5 bases and 7 bases respectively, with 14 bases between them. CDR3 in amino acids: CASSSSGAGEKLFF. The DNA for the CDR3 is TGTGCCAGCAGCTCCAGCGGGGCGGGTGAAAAACTGTTTTTT.

This clonotype was seen only once. This may be a read error, as it is one base from a much larger clone. V gene TRBV6-2 or TRBV6-3 combines with J gene TRBJ2-1; 7 bases agree with TRBD1. The CDR3 extends over 17 amino acids. V was clipped by 2 bases and J by 4 bases; unmatched bases: 11. The germline CDR1 and CDR2 sequences are MNHEY and SVGEGT. The CDR3 reads CASSYITGTEQYNEQFF. DNA of the CDR3: TGTGCCAGCAGTTACATAACGGGGACAGAGCAGTACAATGAGCAGTTCTTC.